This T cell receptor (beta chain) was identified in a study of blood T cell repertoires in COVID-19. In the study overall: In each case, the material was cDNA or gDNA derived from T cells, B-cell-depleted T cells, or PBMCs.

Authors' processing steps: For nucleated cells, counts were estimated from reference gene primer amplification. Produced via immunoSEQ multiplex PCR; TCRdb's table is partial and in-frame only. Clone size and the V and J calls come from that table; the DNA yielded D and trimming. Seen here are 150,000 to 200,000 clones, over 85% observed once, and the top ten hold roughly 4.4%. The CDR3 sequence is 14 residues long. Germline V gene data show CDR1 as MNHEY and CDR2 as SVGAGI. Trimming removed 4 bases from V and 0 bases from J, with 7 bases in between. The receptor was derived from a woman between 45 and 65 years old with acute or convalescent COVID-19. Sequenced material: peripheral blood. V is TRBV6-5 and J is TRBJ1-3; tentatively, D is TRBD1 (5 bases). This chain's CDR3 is CASSFRDSGNTIYF. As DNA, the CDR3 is TGTGCCAGCAGTTTCAGGGACTCTGGAAACACCATATATTTT.